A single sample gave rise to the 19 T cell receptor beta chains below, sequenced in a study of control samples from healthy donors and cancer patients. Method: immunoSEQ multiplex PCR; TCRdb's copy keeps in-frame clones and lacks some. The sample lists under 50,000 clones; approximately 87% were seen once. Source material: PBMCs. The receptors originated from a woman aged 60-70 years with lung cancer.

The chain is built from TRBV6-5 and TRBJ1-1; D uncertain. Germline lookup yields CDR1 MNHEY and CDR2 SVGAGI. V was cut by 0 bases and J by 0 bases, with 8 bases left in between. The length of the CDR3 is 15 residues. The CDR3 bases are TGTGCCAGCAGTTACTCGAAAACAGTGAACACTGAAGCTTTCTTT. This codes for CASSYSKTVNTEAFF.

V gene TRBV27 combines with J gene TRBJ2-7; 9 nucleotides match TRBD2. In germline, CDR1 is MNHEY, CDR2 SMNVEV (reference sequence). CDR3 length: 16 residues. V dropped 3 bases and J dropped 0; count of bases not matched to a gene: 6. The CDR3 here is CASSFSAGGLSYEQYF. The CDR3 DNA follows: TGTGCCAGCAGTTTTTCAGCGGGAGGCCTCTCCTACGAGCAGTACTTC.

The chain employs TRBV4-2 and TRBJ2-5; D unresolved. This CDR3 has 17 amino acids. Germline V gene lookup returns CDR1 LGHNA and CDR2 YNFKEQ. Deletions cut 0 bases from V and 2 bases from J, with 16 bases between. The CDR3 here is CASSQEQWGGSQETQYF. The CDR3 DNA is TGTGCCAGCAGCCAAGAGCAATGGGGTGGGTCTCAAGAGACCCAGTACTTC.

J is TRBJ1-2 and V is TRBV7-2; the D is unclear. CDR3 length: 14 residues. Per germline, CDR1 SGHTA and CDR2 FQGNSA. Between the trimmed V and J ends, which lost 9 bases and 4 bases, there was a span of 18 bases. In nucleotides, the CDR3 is TGTGCCAGTATCCAGGCACCTGACATCTATGGCTACACCTTC. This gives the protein CASIQAPDIYGYTF.

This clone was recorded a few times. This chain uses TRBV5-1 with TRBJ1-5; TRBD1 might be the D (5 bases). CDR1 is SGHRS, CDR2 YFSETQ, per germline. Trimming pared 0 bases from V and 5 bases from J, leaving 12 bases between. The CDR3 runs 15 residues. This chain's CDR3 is CASSLGPMGDQPQHF. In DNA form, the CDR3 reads TGCGCCAGCAGCTTGGGCCCCATGGGGGATCAGCCCCAGCATTTT.

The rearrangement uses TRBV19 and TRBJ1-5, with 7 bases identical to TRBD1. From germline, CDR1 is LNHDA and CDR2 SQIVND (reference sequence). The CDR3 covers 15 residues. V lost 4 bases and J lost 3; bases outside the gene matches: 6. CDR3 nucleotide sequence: TGTGCCAGTAGTACGCCACAGGGGAACAATCAGCCCCAGCATTTT. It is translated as CASSTPQGNNQPQHF.

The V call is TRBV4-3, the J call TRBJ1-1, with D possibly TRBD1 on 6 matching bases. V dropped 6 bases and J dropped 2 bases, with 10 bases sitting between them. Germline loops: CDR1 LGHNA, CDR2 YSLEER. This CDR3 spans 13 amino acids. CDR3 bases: TGCGCCAGCAGAATACAGGGAAACACTGAAGCTTTCTTT. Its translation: CASRIQGNTEAFF.

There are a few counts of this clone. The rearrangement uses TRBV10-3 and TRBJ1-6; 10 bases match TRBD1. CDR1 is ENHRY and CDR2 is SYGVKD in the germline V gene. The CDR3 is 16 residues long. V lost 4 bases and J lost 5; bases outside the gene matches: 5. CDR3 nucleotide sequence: TGTGCCATCAGTGTCACCGGGACAGGGGATAATTCACCCCTCCACTTT. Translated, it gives CAISVTGTGDNSPLHF.

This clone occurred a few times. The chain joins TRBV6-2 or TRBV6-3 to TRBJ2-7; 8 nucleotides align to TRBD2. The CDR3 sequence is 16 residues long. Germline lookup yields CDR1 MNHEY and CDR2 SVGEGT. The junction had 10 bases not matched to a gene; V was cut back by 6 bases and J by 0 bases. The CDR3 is CASSPTLLADSYEQYF. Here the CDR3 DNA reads TGTGCCAGCAGCCCAACCCTACTAGCGGACTCCTACGAGCAGTACTTC.

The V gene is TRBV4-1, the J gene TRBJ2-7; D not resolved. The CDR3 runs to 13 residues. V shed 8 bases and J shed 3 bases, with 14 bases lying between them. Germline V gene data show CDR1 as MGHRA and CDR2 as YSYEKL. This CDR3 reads CASVSEDSYEQYF. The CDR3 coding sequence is TGCGCCAGCGTAAGCGAAGATAGCTACGAGCAGTACTTC.

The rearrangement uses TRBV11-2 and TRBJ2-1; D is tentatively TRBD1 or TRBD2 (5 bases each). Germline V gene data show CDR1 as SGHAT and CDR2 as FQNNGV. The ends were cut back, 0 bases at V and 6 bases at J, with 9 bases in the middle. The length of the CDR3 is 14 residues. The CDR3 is CASSLDSGTNEQFF. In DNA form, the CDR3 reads TGTGCCAGCAGCTTAGACTCCGGGACCAATGAGCAGTTCTTC.

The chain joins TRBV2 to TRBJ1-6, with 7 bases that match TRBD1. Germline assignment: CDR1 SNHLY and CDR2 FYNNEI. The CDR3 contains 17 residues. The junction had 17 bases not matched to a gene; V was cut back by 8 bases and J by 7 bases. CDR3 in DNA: TGTGCCAGCCGTTATACCCTCGAAGGGGGCGACAATTCACCCCTCCACTTT. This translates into CASRYTLEGGDNSPLHF. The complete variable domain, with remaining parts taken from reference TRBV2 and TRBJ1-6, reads EPEVTQTPSHQVTQMGQEVILRCVPISNHLYFYWYRQILGQKVEFLVSFYNNEISEKSEIFDDQFSVERPDGSNFTLKIRSTKLEDSAMYFCASRYTLEGGDNSPLHFGNGTRLTVT.

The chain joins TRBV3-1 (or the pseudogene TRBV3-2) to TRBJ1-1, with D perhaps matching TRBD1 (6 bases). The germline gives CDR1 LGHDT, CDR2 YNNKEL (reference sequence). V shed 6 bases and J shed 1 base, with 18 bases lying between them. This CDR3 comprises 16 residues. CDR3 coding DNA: TGTGCCAGCAGGCTAAAGACAGGACCCTCGAACACTGAAGCTTTCTTT. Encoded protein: CASRLKTGPSNTEAFF.

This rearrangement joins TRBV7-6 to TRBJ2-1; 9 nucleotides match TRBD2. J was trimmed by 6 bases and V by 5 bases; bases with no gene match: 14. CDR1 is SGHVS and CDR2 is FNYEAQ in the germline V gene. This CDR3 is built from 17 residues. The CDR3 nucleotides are TGTGCCAGCAGCACCCGACTAGCGGAGACCTTCCTCAATGAGCAGTTCTTC. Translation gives CASSTRLAETFLNEQFF.

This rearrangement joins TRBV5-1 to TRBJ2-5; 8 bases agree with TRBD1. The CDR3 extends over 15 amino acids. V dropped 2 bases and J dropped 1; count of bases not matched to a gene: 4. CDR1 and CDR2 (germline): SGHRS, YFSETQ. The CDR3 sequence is CASSFQGALQETQYF. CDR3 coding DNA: TGCGCCAGCAGCTTTCAGGGGGCCCTCCAAGAGACCCAGTACTTC.

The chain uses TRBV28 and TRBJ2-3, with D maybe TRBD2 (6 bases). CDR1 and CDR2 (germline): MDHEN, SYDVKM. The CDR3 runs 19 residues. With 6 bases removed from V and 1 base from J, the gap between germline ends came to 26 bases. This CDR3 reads CASRPRLSRDPRGTDTQYF. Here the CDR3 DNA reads TGTGCCAGCAGACCAAGGTTATCGCGGGACCCCCGGGGCACAGATACGCAGTATTTT. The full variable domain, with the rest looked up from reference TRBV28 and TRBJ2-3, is DVKVTQSSRYLVKRTGEKVFLECVQDMDHENMFWYRQDPGLGLRLIYFSYDVKMKEKGDIPEGYSVSREKKERFSLILESASTNQTSMYLCASRPRLSRDPRGTDTQYFGPGTRLTVL.

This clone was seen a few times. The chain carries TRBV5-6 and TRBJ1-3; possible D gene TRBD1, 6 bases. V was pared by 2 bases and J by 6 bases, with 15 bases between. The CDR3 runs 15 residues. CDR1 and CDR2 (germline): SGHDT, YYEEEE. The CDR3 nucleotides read TGTGCCAGCAGCTTCGAAGCCAGGGGAGTAAACACCATATATTTT. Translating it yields CASSFEARGVNTIYF.

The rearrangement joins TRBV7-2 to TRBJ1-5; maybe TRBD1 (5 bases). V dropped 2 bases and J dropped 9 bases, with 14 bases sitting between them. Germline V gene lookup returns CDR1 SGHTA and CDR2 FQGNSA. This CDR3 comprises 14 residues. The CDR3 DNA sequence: TGTGCCAGCAGCTTAAGTCAGGGCGGGGGGCCCCAGCATTTT. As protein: CASSLSQGGGPQHF. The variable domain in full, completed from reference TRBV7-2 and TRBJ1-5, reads GAGVSQSPSNKVTEKGKDVELRCDPISGHTALYWYRQSLGQGLEFLIYFQGNSAPDKSGLPSDRFSAERTGGSVSTLTIQRTQQEDSAVYLCASSLSQGGGPQHFGDGTRLSIL.

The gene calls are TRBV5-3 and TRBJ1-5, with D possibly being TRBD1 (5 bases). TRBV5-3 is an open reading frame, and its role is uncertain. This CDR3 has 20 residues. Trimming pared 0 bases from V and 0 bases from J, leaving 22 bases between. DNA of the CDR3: TGTGCCAGAAGCTTGGATAACGGGCCCCCCCGGGGCTATAGCAATCAGCCCCAGCATTTT. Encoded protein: CARSLDNGPPRGYSNQPQHF.